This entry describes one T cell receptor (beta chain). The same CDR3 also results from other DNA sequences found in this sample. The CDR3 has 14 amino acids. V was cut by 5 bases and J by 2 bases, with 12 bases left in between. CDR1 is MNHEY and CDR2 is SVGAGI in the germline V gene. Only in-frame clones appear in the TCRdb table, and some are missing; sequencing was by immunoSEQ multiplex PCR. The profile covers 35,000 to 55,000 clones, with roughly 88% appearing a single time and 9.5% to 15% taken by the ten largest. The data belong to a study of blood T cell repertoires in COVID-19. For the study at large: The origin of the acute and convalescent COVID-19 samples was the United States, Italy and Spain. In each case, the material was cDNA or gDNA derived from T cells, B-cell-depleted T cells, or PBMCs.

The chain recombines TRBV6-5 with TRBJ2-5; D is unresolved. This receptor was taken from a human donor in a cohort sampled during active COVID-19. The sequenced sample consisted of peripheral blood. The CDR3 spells CASSLRLPQETQYF. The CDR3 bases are TGTGCCAGCAGTCTACGACTCCCTCAAGAGACCCAGTACTTC.